Listed below are T cell receptor beta chains from one sample, sequenced in a study of control samples from healthy donors and cancer patients. The table came from immunoSEQ multiplex PCR; TCRdb's copy has only in-frame clones and leaves some out. The table includes 95,000 to 120,000 clones, about 80% detected once. The sample taken for sequencing was blood. The source is a man younger than 30 in good health. CDR3s leave out the opening cysteine and the closing phenylalanine or tryptophan. Each record gives: J gene, clone size, D gene, V gene, CDR3 protein. A D gene is named only where the DNA matches it firmly. The size of a clone is reported for some rows only, either as once, few or many, or as a class for expanded clones.

j_gene: TRBJ1-2
abundance: once
d_gene: .
v_gene: TRBV6-6
CDR3aa: ASSSRSADYGYT

j_gene: TRBJ2-2
abundance: .
d_gene: .
v_gene: TRBV19
CDR3aa: ATNARSAGRNTGELF

j_gene: TRBJ1-3
abundance: .
d_gene: .
v_gene: TRBV4-3
CDR3aa: ASSQEGPGHRGNTIY

j_gene: TRBJ1-1
abundance: .
d_gene: .
v_gene: TRBV6-5
CDR3aa: ASRRGDLGQTEAF

j_gene: TRBJ2-4
abundance: .
d_gene: TRBD2
v_gene: TRBV7-2
CDR3aa: ASSLVGTRDIQY

j_gene: TRBJ1-2
abundance: .
d_gene: TRBD1
v_gene: TRBV2
CDR3aa: ASSWSQGAINGYT

j_gene: TRBJ1-1
abundance: .
d_gene: .
v_gene: TRBV19
CDR3aa: ASLTTGIVGEAF

j_gene: TRBJ2-5
abundance: few
d_gene: .
v_gene: TRBV10-1
CDR3aa: ASSASGGQTQY

j_gene: TRBJ2-5
abundance: .
d_gene: TRBD2
v_gene: TRBV5-1
CDR3aa: ASRTSGGQETQY

j_gene: TRBJ1-6
abundance: .
d_gene: .
v_gene: TRBV30
CDR3aa: AWSLGSSPLH

j_gene: TRBJ1-6
abundance: .
d_gene: .
v_gene: TRBV6-1
CDR3aa: ASSERWSLH

j_gene: TRBJ1-5
abundance: .
d_gene: TRBD1
v_gene: TRBV28
CDR3aa: ASSEDRVVIQPQH

j_gene: TRBJ1-2
abundance: .
d_gene: .
v_gene: TRBV7-6
CDR3aa: ASSLVIQGDGYT

j_gene: TRBJ1-6
abundance: .
d_gene: .
v_gene: TRBV30
CDR3aa: AWSVGGNPPLH

j_gene: TRBJ2-7
abundance: .
d_gene: .
v_gene: TRBV27
CDR3aa: ASSLDSYEQY

j_gene: TRBJ1-6
abundance: .
d_gene: TRBD1
v_gene: TRBV11-2
CDR3aa: ASSLDRGANSPLH

j_gene: TRBJ1-1
abundance: .
d_gene: .
v_gene: TRBV6-6
CDR3aa: ASSYRQNTEAF

j_gene: TRBJ2-7
abundance: .
d_gene: TRBD1
v_gene: TRBV4-2
CDR3aa: ASSQRPPGSHTGGGEQY

j_gene: TRBJ1-1
abundance: .
d_gene: .
v_gene: TRBV3-1/TRBV3-2
CDR3aa: ASSRGGGSNTEAF

j_gene: TRBJ2-5
abundance: few
d_gene: TRBD2
v_gene: TRBV2
CDR3aa: ASSGTLAGFVAETQY

j_gene: TRBJ1-3
abundance: .
d_gene: .
v_gene: TRBV6-6
CDR3aa: ASSDTLSGNTIY

j_gene: TRBJ2-2
abundance: .
d_gene: .
v_gene: TRBV9
CDR3aa: ASSAVTGELF

j_gene: TRBJ1-1
abundance: .
d_gene: .
v_gene: TRBV6-2/TRBV6-3
CDR3aa: ASSLSGPNTEAF

j_gene: TRBJ1-5
abundance: .
d_gene: .
v_gene: TRBV6-1
CDR3aa: ASRSVEQPQH

j_gene: TRBJ1-3
abundance: .
d_gene: .
v_gene: TRBV3-1/TRBV3-2
CDR3aa: ASSQGTGNTIY

j_gene: TRBJ1-1
abundance: few
d_gene: .
v_gene: TRBV7-9
CDR3aa: ASSFRAEAF